Below are 29 T cell receptor beta chains sequenced from a single sample in a study of sequential checkpoint blockade in melanoma. Repertoires were generated with immunoSEQ multiplex PCR, while TCRdb's copy carries only in-frame clones and drops some. The sample holds about 19,000 clones, around 75% seen once. Treatment here: randomized to nivolumab then ipilimumab (arm A) or the reverse (arm B). This specimen was CD8+ T cells sorted from blood (inferred from file names), taken from a patient given nivolumab and ipilimumab in sequence. These receptor sequences come from a human donor with melanoma.

This chain uses TRBV30 with TRBJ1-3; TRBD1 might be the D (6 bases). The CDR3 loop spans 16 amino acids. V shed 4 bases and J shed 5 bases, with 21 bases lying between them. Germline V CDR1 and CDR2: GTSNPN, SVGIG (reference sequence). CDR3 sequence reads: CAWIRDPKGDRNTIYF. DNA for the CDR3: TGTGCCTGGATAAGGGACCCGAAGGGGGACCGAAACACCATATATTTT.

This clone appeared a few times. CDR3 in amino acids: CASSLGASARGEKLFF. CDR3 coding DNA: TGTGCCAGCAGCTTAGGGGCCTCGGCCAGGGGTGAAAAACTGTTTTTT. V usage is TRBV5-6 and J usage is TRBJ1-4, with D tentatively TRBD1 (6 bases). Trimming took off 2 bases at V and 7 bases at J, with 18 bases between the two ends. This CDR3 has 16 residues. Germline V gene sequence: CDR1 SGHDT, CDR2 YYEEEE.

The chain couples TRBV9 to TRBJ2-2; D is undetermined. Trimming left V 6 bases short and J 0 bases short, with 9 bases between. Germline V gene sequence: CDR1 SGDLS, CDR2 YYNGEE. The CDR3 sequence is 14 residues long. CDR3 bases: TGTGCCAGCACGATAGCCTCGAACACCGGGGAGCTGTTTTTT. Translation: CASTIASNTGELFF.

The V call is TRBV11-2, the J call TRBJ1-1; D gene uncertain. The CDR3 sequence is 14 residues long. V was cut by 5 bases and J by 2 bases, with 12 bases left in between. From germline, CDR1 is SGHAT and CDR2 FQNNGV. CDR3 DNA sequence: TGTGCCAGCAGCCCCGAGGCAGTAAACACTGAAGCTTTCTTT. Translation: CASSPEAVNTEAFF.

The chain is built from TRBV27 and TRBJ1-4; TRBD1 agrees at 8 bases. This CDR3 is 21 amino acids long. Per germline, CDR1 MNHEY and CDR2 SMNVEV (reference sequence). The junction had 19 bases not matched to a gene; V was cut back by 4 bases and J by 0 bases. DNA for the CDR3: TGTGCCAGCAGTTACCAGGACCCCGGGACAGGATACCTTGCAACTAATGAAAAACTGTTTTTT. It translates to CASSYQDPGTGYLATNEKLFF. Together with reference TRBV27 and TRBJ1-4, the CDR3 gives the full variable domain: EAQVTQNPRYLITVTGKKLTVTCSQNMNHEYMSWYRQDPGLGLRQIYYSMNVEVTDKGDVPEGYKVSRKEKRNFPLILESPSPNQTSLYFCASSYQDPGTGYLATNEKLFFGSGTQLSVL.

V is TRBV28 and J is TRBJ2-7; TRBD2 matches at 13 bases. CDR1 is MDHEN, CDR2 SYDVKM, per germline. The V and J ends lost 2 bases and 5 bases, in that order; junction bases with no gene match: 3. The CDR3 sequence is 15 residues long. CDR3 in DNA: TGTGCCAGCAGTTTAACTAGCGGGAGGGCCCACGAGCAGTACTTC. Residues: CASSLTSGRAHEQYF. The whole variable domain, remainder taken from reference TRBV28 and TRBJ2-7, is DVKVTQSSRYLVKRTGEKVFLECVQDMDHENMFWYRQDPGLGLRLIYFSYDVKMKEKGDIPEGYSVSREKKERFSLILESASTNQTSMYLCASSLTSGRAHEQYFGPGTRLTVT.

Comment on this clone: One end of the junction fails to match germline, which may point to a read error. The chain is built from TRBV5-1 and TRBJ1-4, with D possibly TRBD1 on 6 matching bases. The germline CDR1 and CDR2 sequences are SGHRS and YFSETQ. This CDR3 is 16 amino acids long. Here the CDR3 reads CASSLGASARGEKLFF. The CDR3 DNA reads as TGTGCCAGCAGCTTAGGGGCCTCGGCCAGGGGTGAAAAACTGTTTTTT.

The rearrangement links TRBV19 to TRBJ2-2; no definite D call. The CDR3 is 15 residues long. Germline V lookup: CDR1 LNHDA, CDR2 SQIVND (reference sequence). The V end was cut by 1 base, the J end by 4 bases, with 10 bases between. The CDR3 is CASSIVIAATGELFF. DNA of the CDR3: TGTGCCAGTAGTATAGTCATTGCGGCCACCGGGGAGCTGTTTTTT. The full variable domain, rest sourced from reference TRBV19 and TRBJ2-2, is DGGITQSPKYLFRKEGQNVTLSCEQNLNHDAMYWYRQDPGQGLRLIYYSQIVNDFQKGDIAEGYSVSREKKESFPLTVTSAQKNPTAFYLCASSIVIAATGELFFGEGSRLTVL.

The chain uses TRBV9 and TRBJ1-1; D ambiguous. The CDR3 runs 15 residues. V lost 0 bases and J 1 base, leaving 10 bases between the germline ends. Germline CDR1 and CDR2: SGDLS and YYNGEE. CDR3 bases: TGTGCCAGCAGCGTAGGAACGGGGTCGAACACTGAAGCTTTCTTT. Its protein product is CASSVGTGSNTEAFF.

The genes are TRBV5-1 and TRBJ1-1; TRBD1 matches 9 bases. The length of the CDR3 is 14 residues. Germline V gene data show CDR1 as SGHRS and CDR2 as YFSETQ. The junction had 6 bases not matched to a gene; V was cut back by 2 bases and J by 7 bases. The CDR3 protein is CASSFTGGWSEAFF. The CDR3 DNA sequence: TGCGCCAGCAGCTTCACAGGGGGCTGGAGTGAAGCTTTCTTT.

This sequence joins TRBV19 and TRBJ1-1; the D is unclear. The germline V gene encodes CDR1 LNHDA and CDR2 SQIVND (reference sequence). This CDR3 spans 13 amino acids. V lost 5 bases and J lost 1, with 8 bases in between. The CDR3 DNA reads TGTGCCAGTAGTCTGGGGAGGAACACTGAAGCTTTCTTT. This sequence encodes CASSLGRNTEAFF.

The table lists this clone with a few counts. CDR3 sequence: CASSELGTGVIYGYTF. CDR3 DNA sequence: TGTGCCAGCAGTGAATTGGGGACAGGGGTTATCTATGGCTACACCTTC. This chain uses TRBV2 with TRBJ1-2; 10 bases fit TRBD1. The CDR3 contains 16 residues. Germline assignment: CDR1 SNHLY and CDR2 FYNNEI. V shed 2 bases and J 4 bases; nucleotides not matched to a gene: 7.

This sequence joins TRBV29-1 and TRBJ2-2; 7 bases fit TRBD1. The CDR3 contains 15 residues. Looked up from germline, CDR1 is SQVTM and CDR2 is ANQGSEA. Trimming cost V 2 bases and J 4 bases; bases outside gene matches: 7. CDR3 nucleotide sequence: TGCAGCGTTGAATCGGGACAGAAGAGCACCGGGGAGCTGTTTTTT. It translates to CSVESGQKSTGELFF.

The V gene is TRBV5-6, the J gene TRBJ2-7; 9 bases fit TRBD2. The CDR3 is 13 amino acids. Germline CDR1 and CDR2: SGHDT and YYEEEE. Germline trimming cut 4 bases from V and 3 bases from J; bases unmatched to any gene: 2. The CDR3 spells CASSGGGGYEQYF. Written as DNA, the CDR3 is TGTGCCAGCAGCGGCGGGGGGGGCTACGAGCAGTACTTC.

The chain carries TRBV7-9 and TRBJ2-1, with D maybe TRBD1 (6 bases). Germline-derived CDR1 and CDR2 are SEHNR and FQNEAQ (reference sequence). The CDR3 totals 15 residues. V was cut by 4 bases and J by 4 bases, with 14 bases left in between. The CDR3 spells CASSSRQATYNEQFF. CDR3 nucleotide sequence: TGTGCCAGCAGCTCGAGACAGGCAACTTACAATGAGCAGTTCTTC.

This clone was detected a few times. The chain recombines TRBV10-2 with TRBJ2-7; 10 nucleotides align to TRBD2. Germline trimming cut 2 bases from V and 3 bases from J; bases unmatched to any gene: 4. Per the germline V gene, CDR1 is WSHSY and CDR2 is SAAADI. The CDR3 covers 15 residues. The CDR3 DNA sequence: TGCGCCAGCAGTGAGACTAGCGGGAATCTCTACGAGCAGTACTTC. Its translation: CASSETSGNLYEQYF.

The rearrangement joins TRBV9 to TRBJ2-7, with 12 bases matching TRBD2. There are 16 residues in the CDR3. Germline V gives CDR1 SGDLS, CDR2 YYNGEE. V was pared by 4 bases and J by 5 bases, with 10 bases of the junction left unmatched. CDR3 DNA: TGTGCCAGCAGCTCCAGAACTAGCGGGGGGACCCACGAGCAGTACTTC. Translating gives CASSSRTSGGTHEQYF.

The gene calls are TRBV7-6 and TRBJ2-1, with a possible D match to TRBD1 (6 bases). The length of the CDR3 is 16 residues. Trimming shortened V by 1 base and J by 4 bases, and 14 bases separated the two germline ends. Germline V gene data show CDR1 as SGHVS and CDR2 as FNYEAQ. The CDR3 is CASSLVAGARYNEQFF. Written as DNA, the CDR3 is TGTGCCAGCAGCTTAGTGGCAGGGGCGAGGTACAATGAGCAGTTCTTC. The entire variable domain, with the rest obtained from reference TRBV7-6 and TRBJ2-1, is as follows: GAGVSQSPRYKVTKRGQDVALRCDPISGHVSLYWYRQALGQGPEFLTYFNYEAQQDKSGLPNDRFSAERPEGSISTLTIQRTEQRDSAMYRCASSLVAGARYNEQFFGPGTRLTVL.

This clone was seen only a few times. The genes are TRBV19 and TRBJ1-2; 8 bases line up with TRBD1. The CDR3 covers 12 residues. J was trimmed by 6 bases and V by 7 bases; bases with no gene match: 4. Germline V gene data show CDR1 as LNHDA and CDR2 as SQIVND (reference sequence). The CDR3 bases are TGTGCCAGTAAGGAGACAGGGGATGGCTACACCTTC. Its translation is CASKETGDGYTF.

This chain uses TRBV9 with TRBJ1-1, with a tentative D call TRBD1 (6 bases). The CDR3 is 14 residues long. Germline values: CDR1 SGDLS, CDR2 YYNGEE. V lost 0 bases, J lost 10 bases, and 16 bases lay in between. The chain's CDR3 is CASSVGGGLSVAFF. The CDR3 region has the DNA TGTGCCAGCAGCGTAGGGGGGGGCTTAAGCGTAGCTTTCTTT.

The chain links TRBV9 to TRBJ2-2, with D possibly matching TRBD1 (5 bases). This CDR3 has 15 amino acids. Trimming removed 0 bases from V and 4 bases from J, with 10 bases in between. Germline CDR1 is SGDLS and CDR2 is YYNGEE. For the CDR3, the DNA is TGTGCCAGCAGCGTAGGTCAGGGCTCCACCGGGGAGCTGTTTTTT. Its protein is CASSVGQGSTGELFF.

This chain links TRBV2 with TRBJ2-5; 12 bases map to TRBD2. V lost 8 bases, J lost 3 bases, and 10 bases stayed unmatched. Germline CDR1 and CDR2: SNHLY and FYNNEI. This CDR3 region has 16 residues. For the CDR3, the DNA is TGTGCCAGCCAGTACTCTAGCGGGGGGGCGGAAGAGACCCAGTACTTC. As protein: CASQYSSGGAEETQYF.

The chain employs TRBV5-6 and TRBJ1-2; TRBD1 aligns across 7 bases. The CDR3 has 13 residues. After removal of 4 bases from V and 8 bases from J, the junction contained 8 bases not matched to a gene. Germline V gene lookup returns CDR1 SGHDT and CDR2 YYEEEE. CDR3 in amino acids: CASSPDRAGGYTF. The CDR3 bases are TGTGCCAGCAGCCCTGACAGGGCTGGAGGCTACACCTTC.

This chain connects TRBV19 to TRBJ1-2; D is possibly TRBD1 (6 bases). The CDR3 sequence is 15 residues long. Trimming took off 1 base at V and 3 bases at J, with 12 bases between the two ends. Per the germline V gene, CDR1 is LNHDA and CDR2 is SQIVND (reference sequence). The CDR3 DNA reads TGTGCCAGTAGTATAGGGCAGGGGTTGGACTATGGCTACACCTTC. It specifies CASSIGQGLDYGYTF.

The chain couples TRBV6-5 to TRBJ2-1, with unresolved D. Trimming took off 1 base at V and 4 bases at J, with 11 bases between the two ends. The germline gives CDR1 MNHEY, CDR2 SVGAGI. The CDR3 runs 15 residues. The CDR3 DNA reads TGTGCCAGCAGTTACTTGCTAGGTACTTACAATGAGCAGTTCTTC. Translation gives CASSYLLGTYNEQFF.

The chain combines TRBV19 with TRBJ2-7, with a possible D match to TRBD2 (5 bases). The CDR3 runs to 14 residues. Trimming removed 5 bases at V and 6 bases at J, with 17 bases between. The V gene's germline CDR1 is LNHDA and CDR2 SQIVND (reference sequence). CDR3 bases: TGTGCCAGTAGTCCGCGAGGGAGAGTGGGCGAGCAGTACTTC. Translated, it gives CASSPRGRVGEQYF.

V usage is TRBV4-1 and J usage is TRBJ2-1; 8 nucleotides line up with TRBD1. Losses at the gene ends were 4 bases for V and 0 bases for J; bases not matched to a gene: 5. The CDR3 totals 16 residues. Germline CDR1 is MGHRA and CDR2 is YSYEKL. The CDR3 DNA is TGCGCCAGCAGCCGACAGGACAGGGTCTCCTACAATGAGCAGTTCTTC. Protein sequence: CASSRQDRVSYNEQFF.

The chain combines TRBV6-1 with TRBJ2-5; D might be TRBD2 (7 bases). Deletions cut 5 bases from V and 5 bases from J, with 21 bases between. The V gene's germline CDR1 is MNHNS and CDR2 SASEGT. The CDR3 is 16 residues long. The CDR3 protein is CASSQGTSAQGETQYF. In DNA form, the CDR3 reads TGTGCCAGCAGTCAAGGAACTAGCGCCCAGGGGGAGACCCAGTACTTC.

The chain combines TRBV19 with TRBJ2-1; 9 bases fit TRBD2. Germline V lookup: CDR1 LNHDA, CDR2 SQIVND (reference sequence). J gave up 7 bases and V 3 bases, and 7 bases lay outside the gene matches. CDR3 size: 15 residues. Written as DNA, the CDR3 is TGTGCCAGTAGTATGGGGGCGGGAGGGCCGAATGAGCAGTTCTTC. Its protein product is CASSMGAGGPNEQFF.